This T cell receptor (beta chain) appears in the sequencing data of a study of a mutant IDH1 vaccine in newly diagnosed glioma. Study details: Beginning 4-6 weeks after radiotherapy alone, or with temozolomide cycles, vaccination took place. Treated patients showed a male proportion of about 60%, a female proportion of approximately 40%, and a mean age of about 41 years.

Repertoires were generated with immunoSEQ multiplex PCR, while TCRdb's copy carries only in-frame clones and drops some. This repertoire shows roughly 130,000 clones, just under 80% found once; its top ten account for 4.5% to 7%. The CDR3 is 11 amino acids. The V gene lost 1 base and the J gene lost 5 bases, with 5 bases spanning the gap. CDR1 DFQATT and CDR2 SNEGSKA come from the germline V gene (reference sequence). Notes on the study in general: Immune responses arising from the vaccine appeared in approximately 93% of patients.

Time point here: week 11, during vaccination. Each dose delivered 300 ug of mutant IDH1 20-mer peptide subcutaneously with imiquimod. To note about this clone: The antigen is undetermined. The sample has other DNA sequences that encode this CDR3 too.

The sequence was obtained from a man aged 40-55 years with glioma. The sequencing used PBMCs, collected from a glioma patient whose treatment included an IDH1 peptide vaccine. V is TRBV20-1 and J is TRBJ1-1; D gene unclear. In DNA form, the CDR3 reads TGCAGTGCTAGAGGAGGGACTGAAGCTTTCTTT. Translation gives CSARGGTEAFF.